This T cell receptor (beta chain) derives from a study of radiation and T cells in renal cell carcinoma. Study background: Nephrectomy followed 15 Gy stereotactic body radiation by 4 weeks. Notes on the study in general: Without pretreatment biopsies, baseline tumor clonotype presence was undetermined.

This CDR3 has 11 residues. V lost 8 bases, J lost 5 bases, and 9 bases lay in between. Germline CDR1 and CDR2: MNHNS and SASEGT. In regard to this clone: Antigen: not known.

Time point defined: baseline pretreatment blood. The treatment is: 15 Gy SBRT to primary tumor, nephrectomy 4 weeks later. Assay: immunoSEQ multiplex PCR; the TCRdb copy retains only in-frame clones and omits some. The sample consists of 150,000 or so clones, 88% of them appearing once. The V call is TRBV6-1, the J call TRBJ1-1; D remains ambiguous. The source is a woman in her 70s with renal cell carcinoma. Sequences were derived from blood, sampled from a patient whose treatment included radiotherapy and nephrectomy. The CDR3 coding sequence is TGTGCCAGCGCAGGCCGGACTGAAGCTTTCTTT. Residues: CASAGRTEAFF.